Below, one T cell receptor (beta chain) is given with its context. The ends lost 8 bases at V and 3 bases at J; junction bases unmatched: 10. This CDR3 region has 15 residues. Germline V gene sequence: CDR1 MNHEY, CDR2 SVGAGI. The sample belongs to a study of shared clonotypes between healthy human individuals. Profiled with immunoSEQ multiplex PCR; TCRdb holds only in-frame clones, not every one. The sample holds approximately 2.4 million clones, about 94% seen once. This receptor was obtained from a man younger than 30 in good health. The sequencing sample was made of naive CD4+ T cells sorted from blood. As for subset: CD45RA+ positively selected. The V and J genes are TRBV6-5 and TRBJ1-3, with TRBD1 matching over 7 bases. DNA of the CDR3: TGTGCCAGCGTTCCATCAGGGGGGCTTGGAAACACCATATATTTT. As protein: CASVPSGGLGNTIYF.